This passage covers 13 T cell receptor beta chains from one sample sequenced in a study of a mutant IDH1 vaccine in newly diagnosed glioma. Documented time point: week 5, during vaccination. A 20-mer mutant IDH1 peptide at 300 ug was injected subcutaneously with topical imiquimod. These receptors lack a known antigen. TCRdb's copy holds only in-frame clones and misses some; the assay was immunoSEQ multiplex PCR. Of about 58,000 clones listed, approximately 79% are singletons. The sample in question was PBMCs, obtained from a glioma patient whose treatment included an IDH1 peptide vaccine. The receptor source for this set is a woman aged 45-60 years with glioma.

The J gene is TRBJ2-5, the V gene TRBV30; TRBD2 matches 13 bases. The CDR3 has 15 residues. Per the germline V gene, CDR1 is GTSNPN and CDR2 is SVGIG (reference sequence). V was pared by 7 bases and J by 1 base, with 6 bases of the junction left unmatched. The CDR3 here is CASVGLAGAQETQYF. The DNA of the CDR3 is TGTGCCTCCGTCGGACTAGCGGGGGCCCAAGAGACCCAGTACTTC.

About this clone: The identical CDR3 is also encoded by other nucleotide sequences in the sample. The chain recombines TRBV5-6 with TRBJ1-6; no clear D gene. Germline V gives CDR1 SGHDT, CDR2 YYEEEE. The CDR3 runs 14 residues. With 0 bases removed from V and 8 bases from J, the gap between germline ends came to 9 bases. CDR3 sequence: CASSLDEVYSPLHF. Here the CDR3 DNA reads TGTGCCAGCAGCTTGGACGAGGTATATTCACCCCTCCACTTT.

The chain couples TRBV19 to TRBJ2-2; tentatively, D is TRBD1 or TRBD2 (5 bases each). Germline CDR1 is LNHDA and CDR2 is SQIVND (reference sequence). V lost 7 bases to trimming and J lost 0 bases, with 15 bases between them. The CDR3 has 16 residues. The CDR3: CASTKRGNANTGELFF. The CDR3 region has the DNA TGTGCCAGTACCAAGAGGGGCAACGCGAACACCGGGGAGCTGTTTTTT.

V and J are TRBV5-1 and TRBJ1-4; D perhaps matches TRBD1 (6 bases). The V gene lost 4 bases and the J gene lost 8 bases, with 21 bases spanning the gap. The V gene's germline CDR1 is SGHRS and CDR2 YFSETQ. The CDR3 runs 16 residues. CDR3 loop: CASSPAVAGVGEKLFF. CDR3 nucleotides: TGCGCCAGCAGCCCTGCGGTAGCAGGGGTCGGAGAAAAACTGTTTTTT.

This rearrangement joins TRBV7-2 to TRBJ2-5, with 7 bases fitting TRBD2. J gave up 13 bases and V 4 bases, and 9 bases lay outside the gene matches. The CDR3 consists of 12 residues. Germline-derived CDR1 and CDR2 are SGHTA and FQGNSA. The CDR3 protein is CASSSRGGRGYF. CDR3 sequence (DNA): TGTGCCAGCAGCTCCCGCGGGGGAAGGGGGTACTTC.

The chain links TRBV5-8 to TRBJ1-6; TRBD1 might be the D (5 bases). Looked up from germline, CDR1 is SGHTS and CDR2 is YDEGEE. The CDR3 extends over 15 amino acids. The V end lost 3 bases, the J end lost 6 bases, and 13 bases lay between the germline ends. The CDR3 loop reads CASSSRNRPNSPLHF. CDR3 DNA sequence: TGTGCCAGCAGCTCCCGGAACAGGCCTAATTCACCCCTCCACTTT. The full variable domain, rest sourced from reference TRBV5-8 and TRBJ1-6, is EAGVTQSPTHLIKTRGQQATLRCSPISGHTSVYWYQQALGLGLQFLLWYDEGEERNRGNFPPRFSGRQFPNYSSELNVNALELEDSALYLCASSSRNRPNSPLHFGNGTRLTVT.

This clone was counted a single time. The V call is TRBV4-3, the J call TRBJ1-5, with TRBD1 matching over 7 bases. In germline, CDR1 is LGHNA, CDR2 YSLEER. The CDR3 covers 15 residues. The ends lost 0 bases at V and 5 bases at J; junction bases unmatched: 4. CDR3 loop: CASSQDLTGHQPQHF. In DNA, the CDR3 is TGCGCCAGCAGCCAAGATTTGACAGGGCATCAGCCCCAGCATTTT.

The chain links TRBV30 to TRBJ1-1; no reliable D call. The germline CDR1 and CDR2 sequences are GTSNPN and SVGIG (reference sequence). The germline V and J ends were trimmed by 4 bases and 11 bases, with 14 bases remaining between them. The CDR3 contains 11 residues. The CDR3 nucleotides are TGTGCCTGGAACTCCGGGCTCGAGGCTTTCTTT. It is translated as CAWNSGLEAFF.

The rearrangement joins TRBV7-9 to TRBJ2-7; no clear D gene. With 2 bases removed from V and 2 bases from J, the gap between germline ends came to 10 bases. Germline loops: CDR1 SEHNR, CDR2 FQNEAQ (reference sequence). The CDR3 totals 14 residues. The CDR3 here is CASSLLWVPYEQYF. CDR3 bases: TGTGCCAGCAGCTTACTGTGGGTTCCCTACGAGCAGTACTTC.

The chain employs TRBV18 and TRBJ2-5, with TRBD1 as a possible D gene (5 bases). Germline V CDR1 and CDR2: KGHSH, LQKENI. This CDR3 region has 14 residues. The V and J ends lost 2 bases and 4 bases respectively, with 11 bases between them. The CDR3 region is CASSPSGAGETQYF. CDR3 DNA sequence: TGTGCCAGCTCACCATCTGGGGCAGGAGAGACCCAGTACTTC.

CDR3 region: CASQTGTNTGELFF. DNA for the CDR3: TGTGCCAGCCAAACAGGGACGAACACCGGGGAGCTGTTTTTT. The chain couples TRBV18 to TRBJ2-2; TRBD1 is a possible D gene (6 bases). The CDR3 has 14 amino acids. V was cut by 8 bases and J by 0 bases, with 10 bases left in between. In germline, CDR1 is KGHSH, CDR2 LQKENI.

J is TRBJ2-6 and V is TRBV19; D gene uncertain. CDR3 length equals 13 residues. Germline V gene sequence: CDR1 LNHDA, CDR2 SQIVND (reference sequence). Between the trimmed V and J ends, which lost 4 bases and 0 bases, there was a span of 1 base. The CDR3 DNA sequence: TGTGCCAGTAGTACCTCTGGGGCCAACGTCCTGACTTTC. The encoded protein is CASSTSGANVLTF.

V is TRBV5-1 and J is TRBJ2-5; D may correspond to TRBD1 or TRBD2 (5 bases each). This CDR3 spans 15 amino acids. Germline loops: CDR1 SGHRS, CDR2 YFSETQ. V was pared by 4 bases and J by 5 bases, with 18 bases between. In nucleotides, the CDR3 is TGCGCCAGCAGCGGTATTCCAGGGTCGGGGGAGACCCAGTACTTC. Amino acid sequence: CASSGIPGSGETQYF.